This TCR beta chain originates from a study of neurological immune-mediated disorders. Study-wide points: CDR3 amino acid sequences found in expanded clones were never shared across subjects, suggesting private repertoires in all groups. HTLV-1-associated myelopathy had the most TCR clonal expansion, while multiple sclerosis had the least, a level that fell below healthy controls.

As for the cDNA, it was generated by 5'RACE with 10-nucleotide random UMIs. TCRdb analysed the 5' RACE reads with MiXCR anew, one entry per CDR3 protein. In the table there are tens of thousands of distinct CDR3 sequences, 11% of which are singletons. The unsorted libraries were produced from 2 million PBMCs held at -80 C. This clonotype was counted ten times or more. The antigen remains unidentified. Trimming pared 1 base from V and 10 bases from J, leaving 11 bases between. CDR1 and CDR2 (germline): SGHTA, FQGNSA. The CDR3 totals 14 residues. J is TRBJ1-6 and V is TRBV7-2; no definite D call. The sequence derives from a man aged 60-69 years in good health. The sequencing input was PBMCs. The CDR3 here is CASSLGPARSPLHF. Here the CDR3 DNA reads TGTGCCAGCAGCTTAGGGCCCGCTCGGTCACCCCTCCACTTT.